These 15 T cell receptor beta chains came from one sample sequenced in a study of PD-1 blockade in classical Hodgkin lymphoma. Time point indicated: cycle 4 day 1 (C4D1), after less than 7 weeks of nivolumab. Every patient experienced relapse after autologous stem cell transplantation, and brentuximab vedotin exposure varied. This table comes from immunoSEQ multiplex PCR, and its TCRdb copy is limited to in-frame clones, with some not included. The sample carries 75,000 to 95,000 clones, 83% recorded once. Sequencing was performed on peripheral blood mononuclear cells (PBMCs), taken before the fourth cycle of nivolumab. Receptors were obtained from a human donor with classical Hodgkin lymphoma.

The chain uses TRBV7-9 and TRBJ2-1, with unresolved D. The CDR3 is 15 amino acids. The germline CDR1 and CDR2 sequences are SEHNR and FQNEAQ (reference sequence). Trimming pared 5 bases from V and 4 bases from J, leaving 15 bases between. The CDR3 coding sequence is TGTGCCAGCAGCCACTCGGGCGGAACATACAATGAGCAGTTCTTC. As protein: CASSHSGGTYNEQFF.

This chain connects TRBV30 to TRBJ2-3; D possibly matches TRBD1 or TRBD2 (6 bases each). The CDR3 sequence is 14 residues long. CDR1 and CDR2 from the germline V gene are GTSNPN and SVGIG (reference sequence). Trimming took 2 bases from V and 11 from J, leaving 20 bases between them. The CDR3 loop reads CAWSNNRGQEGQYF. The CDR3 nucleotides read TGTGCCTGGAGTAATAACCGGGGGCAAGAGGGGCAGTATTTT.

The gene calls are TRBV27 and TRBJ1-2; D is perhaps TRBD1 (6 bases). The V gene's germline CDR1 is MNHEY and CDR2 SMNVEV (reference sequence). The CDR3 loop spans 14 amino acids. V lost 8 bases and J 5 bases, leaving 18 bases between the germline ends. The CDR3 DNA reads as TGTGCCAGCGGCATTCCGGGACATTTGTATGGCTACACCTTC. Translation gives CASGIPGHLYGYTF.

The rearrangement joins TRBV28 to TRBJ2-5, with unresolved D. The CDR3 has 15 amino acids. CDR1 is MDHEN, CDR2 SYDVKM, per germline. V was clipped by 3 bases and J by 3 bases, with 14 bases between them. CDR3 coding DNA: TGTGCCAGCAGTTTCGCCGACCTTATAAAAGAGACCCAGTACTTC. It codes for CASSFADLIKETQYF.

This chain links TRBV7-9 with TRBJ2-5; D is undetermined. Germline lookup yields CDR1 SEHNR and CDR2 FQNEAQ (reference sequence). CDR3 length: 15 amino acids. Trimming took 3 bases from V and 1 from J, leaving 12 bases between them. DNA for the CDR3: TGTGCCAGCAGCTTCTCGGCAGAGCTCCAAGAGACCCAGTACTTC. As protein: CASSFSAELQETQYF.

The CDR3 region has the DNA TGTGCCAGCAGCTTACGGACAGGGCTCTCCTACGAGCAGTACTTC. Residues: CASSLRTGLSYEQYF. The gene calls are TRBV11-2 and TRBJ2-7; 8 positions agree with TRBD1. The CDR3 spans 15 residues. Trimming cost V 2 bases and J 0 bases; bases outside gene matches: 3. Germline V gene data show CDR1 as SGHAT and CDR2 as FQNNGV. The variable domain in full, with the rest retrieved from reference TRBV11-2 and TRBJ2-7, is EAGVAQSPRYKIIEKRQSVAFWCNPISGHATLYWYQQILGQGPKLLIQFQNNGVVDDSQLPKDRFSAERLKGVDSTLKIQPAKLEDSAVYLCASSLRTGLSYEQYFGPGTRLTVT.

The chain employs TRBV21-1 and TRBJ2-7; the D call of TRBD1 is as the table states it, not checked on the DNA. TRBV21-1 is labeled a pseudogene. This CDR3 is built from 19 residues. In DNA form, the CDR3 reads TGTGCCAGCAGCACCCACCCACAACGACAGGGGCGCATCCTCTACGAGCAGTACTTC. This gives the protein CASSTHPQRQGRILYEQYF.

The chain has TRBV5-1 and TRBJ2-7; possible D gene TRBD1, 6 bases. CDR3 length equals 14 residues. V shed 5 bases and J shed 3 bases, with 15 bases lying between them. Germline CDR1 is SGHRS and CDR2 is YFSETQ. DNA for the CDR3: TGCGCCAGCAGTATACAGGGAGACGGCTACGAGCAGTACTTC. Amino acids: CASSIQGDGYEQYF.

The rearrangement uses TRBV7-9 and TRBJ2-5; 8 bases are shared with TRBD1. Germline-derived CDR1 and CDR2 are SEHNR and FQNEAQ (reference sequence). The CDR3 sequence is 15 residues long. The J segment lost 4 bases and the V segment lost 5 bases, leaving 9 bases of the junction unmatched. The CDR3 region is CASSPRTGKVETQYF. The CDR3 coding sequence is TGTGCCAGCAGCCCAAGGACAGGGAAGGTAGAGACCCAGTACTTC.

The chain joins TRBV5-1 to TRBJ2-3; 13 bases map to TRBD2. The V gene end was trimmed by 4 bases and the J gene end by 3 bases; junction bases not matched to a gene: 5. Germline V lookup: CDR1 SGHRS, CDR2 YFSETQ. The CDR3 extends over 16 amino acids. As DNA, the CDR3 is TGCGCCAGCAGCCCGGGGACTAGCGGGACGACAGATACGCAGTATTTT. This encodes CASSPGTSGTTDTQYF.

V gene TRBV28 combines with J gene TRBJ1-3, with a weak D call TRBD1 (5 bases). Germline CDR1 reads MDHEN; CDR2 reads SYDVKM. V lost 10 bases and J lost 4, with 20 bases in between. The CDR3 has 15 residues. The CDR3 coding sequence is TGTGCCACCAAGGCGGTTCGGACACTCGGAAACACCATATATTTT. Protein product: CATKAVRTLGNTIYF.

The rearrangement uses TRBV6-6 and TRBJ2-3; D uncertain. The V and J ends lost 6 bases and 0 bases respectively, with 10 bases between them. The CDR3 length is 14 residues. CDR1 and CDR2 (germline): MNHNY, SVGAGI (reference sequence). The CDR3: CASRAERSTDTQYF. The CDR3 coding sequence is TGTGCCAGCAGAGCCGAGCGTAGCACAGATACGCAGTATTTT.

This chain connects TRBV5-1 to TRBJ2-2; D is undetermined. The CDR3 covers 17 residues. V lost 0 bases and J 5 bases, leaving 17 bases between the germline ends. Per the germline V gene, CDR1 is SGHRS and CDR2 is YFSETQ. The CDR3 is CASSLGLGLDFTGELFF. The CDR3 DNA reads as TGCGCCAGCAGCTTGGGTCTAGGGTTGGATTTTACCGGGGAGCTGTTTTTT.

J is TRBJ2-7 and V is TRBV11-2; D is unresolved. The CDR3 runs 13 residues. The V gene's germline CDR1 is SGHAT and CDR2 FQNNGV. V was cut by 4 bases and J by 2 bases, with 9 bases left in between. CDR3 bases: TGTGCCAGCAGCTACCGACACACCTACGAGCAGTACTTC. This sequence encodes CASSYRHTYEQYF.

The V gene is TRBV11-2, the J gene TRBJ1-2, with D tentatively TRBD1 (6 bases). V lost 0 bases and J 0 bases, leaving 8 bases between the germline ends. This CDR3 is 15 amino acids long. Per germline, CDR1 SGHAT and CDR2 FQNNGV. Here the CDR3 reads CASSLDWTANYGYTF. The CDR3 DNA reads TGTGCCAGCAGCTTAGATTGGACAGCTAACTATGGCTACACCTTC.